This T cell receptor beta chain is drawn from a study of blood T cell repertoires in COVID-19. Per the authors' pipeline: Reference gene primer amplification in the assay estimated nucleated cell counts. Clones were sequenced by immunoSEQ multiplex PCR, and TCRdb holds only the in-frame ones, with some missing. The D gene and trimming were derived from the DNA, and the V and J assignments and clone size from that table. The sample includes 95,000 to 150,000 clones, roughly 88% of them seen just once. Germline V gene lookup returns CDR1 MNHEY and CDR2 SVGAGI. V was cut by 6 bases and J by 2 bases, with 7 bases left in between. The CDR3 is 12 amino acids.

The sample was peripheral blood. This TCR came from a human donor in a cohort sampled during active COVID-19. V is TRBV6-5 and J is TRBJ1-2; D is undetermined. This CDR3 is CASRRVNYGYTF. CDR3 nucleotides: TGTGCCAGCAGGCGAGTGAACTATGGCTACACCTTC.